This entry describes one T cell receptor (beta chain). This clone has just one count. Its antigen remains undetermined. Base qualities are not at hand, and no much larger clone is one base apart. This entry comes from a study of T cell changes during pregnancy in multiple sclerosis (dated by TCRdb to 2018 to 2020). Broadly, across the study: The study examined how the T cell repertoire changed over the course of pregnancy in women with multiple sclerosis.

The library was produced with the immunoSEQ multiplex PCR assay. The table comes from immuneACCESS by way of TCRdb, which keeps in-frame sequences with V and J called. Part of the clones is missing from these tables; in studies checked, under half for an unresolved V gene and the rest for unknown reasons. Recorded for this sample are fewer than 90,000 clones; just under 95% of them occurred a single time. The top ten clonotypes cover around 0.86% of the sample. The germline V gene provides CDR1 LGHNA and CDR2 YNFKEQ. V has 0 bases trimmed and J has 4 bases trimmed; junction bases matching no gene number 9. CDR3 length: 17 amino acids, cysteine to phenylalanine. The only DNA kept is the CDR3, 51 bases in frame from the first base.

The V gene is TRBV4-2 and the J gene is TRBJ2-5; a stretch of 9 junction bases matches TRBD1. Sequenced material: peripheral blood, taken in the third trimester of pregnancy. This clonotype originated in a female donor with multiple sclerosis, enrolled in a pregnancy study. The sequence in DNA is TGTGCCAGCAGCCAAGACCCGACAGGGGGTGGAGTAGAGACCCAGTACTTC. Its translation reads: CASSQDPTGGGVETQYF.